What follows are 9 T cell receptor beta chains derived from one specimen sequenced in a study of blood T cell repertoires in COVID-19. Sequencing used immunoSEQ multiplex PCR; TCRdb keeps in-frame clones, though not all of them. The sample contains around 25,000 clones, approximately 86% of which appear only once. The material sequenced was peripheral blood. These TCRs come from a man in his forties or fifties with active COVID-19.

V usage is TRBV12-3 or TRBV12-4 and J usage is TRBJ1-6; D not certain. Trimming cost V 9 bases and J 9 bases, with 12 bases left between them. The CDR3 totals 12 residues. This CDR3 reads CASSTEASPLHF. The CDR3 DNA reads TGTGCCAGTTCAACCGAGGCTTCACCCCTCCACTTT.

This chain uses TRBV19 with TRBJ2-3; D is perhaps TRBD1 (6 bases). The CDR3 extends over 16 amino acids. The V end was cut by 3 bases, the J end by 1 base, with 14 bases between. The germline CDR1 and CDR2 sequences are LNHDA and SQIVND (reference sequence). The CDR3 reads CASSILSAGGTDTQYF. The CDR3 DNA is TGTGCCAGTAGTATTTTGTCGGCAGGGGGCACAGATACGCAGTATTTT.

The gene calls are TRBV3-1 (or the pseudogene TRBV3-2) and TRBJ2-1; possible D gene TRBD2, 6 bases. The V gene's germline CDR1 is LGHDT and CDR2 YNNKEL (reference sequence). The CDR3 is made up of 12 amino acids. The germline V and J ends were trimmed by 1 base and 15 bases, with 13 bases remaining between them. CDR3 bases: TGTGCCAGCAGCCAAGGCGGCGGGAACGGGTTCTTC. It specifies CASSQGGGNGFF.

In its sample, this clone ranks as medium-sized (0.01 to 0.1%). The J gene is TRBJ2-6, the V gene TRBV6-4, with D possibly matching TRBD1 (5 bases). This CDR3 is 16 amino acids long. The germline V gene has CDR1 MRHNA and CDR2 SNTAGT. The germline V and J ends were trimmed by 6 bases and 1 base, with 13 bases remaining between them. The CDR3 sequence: CASSAGIGSGANVLTF. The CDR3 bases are TGTGCCAGCAGCGCAGGGATTGGATCTGGGGCCAACGTCCTGACTTTC.

In DNA form, the CDR3 reads TGTGCCAGCAGCTTGGGAAGGCTCGCGGGGGGGGGCCCCGAGACCCAGTACTTC. Its translation: CASSLGRLAGGGPETQYF. This sequence joins TRBV5-5 and TRBJ2-5; the match to TRBD2 covers 9 bases. CDR3 size: 18 residues. The germline gives CDR1 SGHKS, CDR2 YYEKEE (reference sequence). The ends lost 0 bases at V and 5 bases at J; junction bases unmatched: 14.

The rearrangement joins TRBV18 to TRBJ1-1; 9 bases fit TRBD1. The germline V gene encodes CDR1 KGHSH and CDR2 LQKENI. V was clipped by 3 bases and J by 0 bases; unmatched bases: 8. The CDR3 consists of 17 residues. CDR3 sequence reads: CASSPQDRGIMNTEAFF. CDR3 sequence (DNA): TGTGCCAGCTCACCGCAAGACAGGGGGATCATGAACACTGAAGCTTTCTTT.

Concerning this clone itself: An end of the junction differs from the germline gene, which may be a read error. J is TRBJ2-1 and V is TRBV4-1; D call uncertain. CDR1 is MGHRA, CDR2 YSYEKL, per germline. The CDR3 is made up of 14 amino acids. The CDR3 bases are TGCGCCAGCAGCCAAGCCGTCCTATACAGTGAGCAGTTCTTC. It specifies CASSQAVLYSEQFF.

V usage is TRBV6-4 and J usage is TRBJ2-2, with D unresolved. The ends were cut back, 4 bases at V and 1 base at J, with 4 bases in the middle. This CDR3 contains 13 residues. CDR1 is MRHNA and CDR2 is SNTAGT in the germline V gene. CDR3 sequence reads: CASSAGNTGELFF. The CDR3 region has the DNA TGTGCCAGCAGTGCGGGGAACACCGGGGAGCTGTTTTTT.

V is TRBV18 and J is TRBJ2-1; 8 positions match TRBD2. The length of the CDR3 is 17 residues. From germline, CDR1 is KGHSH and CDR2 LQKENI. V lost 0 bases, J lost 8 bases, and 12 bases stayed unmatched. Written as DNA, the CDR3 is TGTGCCAGCTCACCACCGGCGGGACTAGGGTCGTTCGATGAGCAGTTCTTC. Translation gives CASSPPAGLGSFDEQFF.